These T cell receptor beta chains were read from a single sample in a study of regulatory T cells in long-lasting Graves disease. TCRdb passed the multiplex PCR reads through MiXCR, listing each CDR3 protein once. The sample lists 350,000 to 400,000 distinct CDR3 sequences; less than 20% were seen once. The material was peripheral blood mononuclear cells (PBMCs), obtained at new diagnosis, from a patient treated with antithyroid drugs. All receptors come from a female donor with Graves disease. Each CDR3 is given without its conserved first and last residue. A D gene is named only where the DNA matches it firmly. Clone size, where shown, is once, few, many, or a class for clones that have expanded.

cdr3_aa	clone_size	v_call	j_call	d_call
SAREGGASGYT	many	TRBV20-1	TRBJ1-2	NA
ASSVAPGPAREQY	NA	TRBV9	TRBJ2-7	NA
ASRGNWGTDTQY	many	TRBV2	TRBJ2-3	NA
ASSFGAESYNEQF	NA	TRBV28	TRBJ2-1	NA
ASMGPTGELF	NA	TRBV28	TRBJ2-2	NA
ASSRSGDSGNTIY	few	TRBV6-1	TRBJ1-3	NA
ASSSATSSTGELF	NA	TRBV9	TRBJ2-2	TRBD2
ASSVDRVLTEAF	many	TRBV27	TRBJ1-1	TRBD1
ASSIRQGARRNEQF	few	TRBV19	TRBJ2-1	TRBD1
ASSQRYGEQF	many	TRBV4-3	TRBJ2-1	NA
ASSDGRTYSNQPQH	NA	TRBV25-1	TRBJ1-5	NA
ASSLVNSGAQQF	NA	TRBV5-1	TRBJ2-1	TRBD2
SARDIDRIDATNEKLF	many	TRBV20-1	TRBJ1-4	NA
SVIERAGQEAF	many	TRBV29-1	TRBJ1-1	TRBD1
ASSYRDTPGETQY	NA	TRBV5-1	TRBJ2-5	NA
ASSGGTGGNQPQH	many	TRBV6-1	TRBJ1-5	TRBD1
ASSLGLISGLYEQY	many	TRBV27	TRBJ2-7	NA
SVGGQAF	many	TRBV29-1	TRBJ1-1	TRBD1
SARDHRINQPQH	many	TRBV20-1	TRBJ1-5	NA
ASSPGSAMNTEAF	many	TRBV5-1	TRBJ1-1	NA
ASSLQISYEQY	many	TRBV28	TRBJ2-7	NA
ASSLQLLDSYYGYT	many	TRBV4-3	TRBJ1-2	NA
ASSTQGGHVSPLH	many	TRBV27	TRBJ1-6	TRBD1
ASSYSIRSGGPEAF	few	TRBV6-2/TRBV6-3	TRBJ1-1	NA
ASTMGGVGELF	many	TRBV27	TRBJ2-2	NA
ASGTSRRQF	many	TRBV27	TRBJ2-1	TRBD2
SVGTVNTGELF	few	TRBV29-1	TRBJ2-2	NA
ASSQPGQLSYEQY	many	TRBV4-1	TRBJ2-7	NA
ASSSATRTATGELF	many	TRBV28	TRBJ2-2	NA
ASSPSSISSDTQY	many	TRBV12-3/TRBV12-4	TRBJ2-3	NA
ASSQEWDRGIYGYT	NA	TRBV3-1	TRBJ1-2	TRBD1
SAHGTAPSYEQY	many	TRBV29-1	TRBJ2-7	NA
ASSRTGGMGAPLH	many	TRBV6-2/TRBV6-3	TRBJ1-6	NA
SARDRTSGKFGELF	many	TRBV20-1	TRBJ2-2	TRBD2
ASSLAGGGYEQF	NA	TRBV27	TRBJ2-1	TRBD2
ASRKDSQGKAF	NA	TRBV7-3	TRBJ1-1	NA
ASSSKTSGISSYNEQF	once	TRBV5-1	TRBJ2-1	TRBD2
ATSRLVGEKLF	many	TRBV15	TRBJ1-4	NA
ASISTGASYEQY	many	TRBV7-9	TRBJ2-7	TRBD1
ASSLSRSPKKQF	NA	TRBV6-5	NA	NA
ASSYVLAGGNDNEQF	many	TRBV6-5	TRBJ2-1	TRBD2
ASSPRGIGTEAF	many	TRBV6-1	TRBJ1-1	NA
ASSRSAGESQPQH	many	TRBV5-5	TRBJ1-5	NA
ASSPQSTGSYEQY	NA	TRBV7-3	TRBJ2-7	NA
ASKRTSGSADTQY	NA	TRBV2	TRBJ2-3	TRBD2
AISGSRDSGDTIY	NA	TRBV10-3	TRBJ1-3	NA
SVSQPQETQY	many	TRBV20-1	TRBJ2-5	NA
RATRQGANEQY	many	TRBV20-1	TRBJ2-7	TRBD1
SASGLLYQPQH	many	TRBV20-1	TRBJ1-5	NA
ASSLEGADTEAF	NA	TRBV5-1	TRBJ1-1	TRBD1
ASTPLGRDTEAF	many	TRBV18	TRBJ1-1	NA
AWSSPGQGADEQY	many	TRBV30	TRBJ2-7	TRBD1
ASSLTSGVSSYEQY	NA	TRBV5-1	TRBJ2-7	NA
ASSSRPRQSTGNTIY	NA	TRBV19	TRBJ1-3	NA
SAEDGKYGYT	many	TRBV29-1	TRBJ1-2	NA
SVADGYFGNTIY	few	TRBV29-1	TRBJ1-3	NA
ASSLTGGRHGYT	many	TRBV28	TRBJ1-2	NA
ATDRVGDGRNQPQH	NA	TRBV19	TRBJ1-5	NA
SVSGSDGYT	many	TRBV29-1	TRBJ1-2	NA
ASSLVDTGNTIY	NA	TRBV7-2	TRBJ1-3	NA